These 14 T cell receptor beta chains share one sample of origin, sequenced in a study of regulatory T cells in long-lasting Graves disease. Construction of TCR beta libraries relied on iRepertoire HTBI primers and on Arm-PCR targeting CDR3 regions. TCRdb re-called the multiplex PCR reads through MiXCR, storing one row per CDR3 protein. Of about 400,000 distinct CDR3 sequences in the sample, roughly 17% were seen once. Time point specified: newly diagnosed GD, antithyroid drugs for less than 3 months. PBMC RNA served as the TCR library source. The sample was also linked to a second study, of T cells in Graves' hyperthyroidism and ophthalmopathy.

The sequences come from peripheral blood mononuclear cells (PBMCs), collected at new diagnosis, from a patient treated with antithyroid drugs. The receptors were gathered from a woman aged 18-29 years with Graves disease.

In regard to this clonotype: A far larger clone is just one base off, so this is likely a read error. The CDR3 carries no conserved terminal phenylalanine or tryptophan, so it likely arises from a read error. This CDR3 reads CASSWGTVNEQFS. In DNA form, the CDR3 reads TGTGCCAGCAGCTGGGGGACTGTCAATGAGCAGTTCTCC. The genes are TRBV11-3 and TRBJ2-5, with TRBD2 as a possible D gene (6 bases). The J call may be in error: the DNA end matches TRBJ2-1 better. CDR1 is SGHNT, CDR2 YENEEA, per germline. The CDR3 is 13 residues long.

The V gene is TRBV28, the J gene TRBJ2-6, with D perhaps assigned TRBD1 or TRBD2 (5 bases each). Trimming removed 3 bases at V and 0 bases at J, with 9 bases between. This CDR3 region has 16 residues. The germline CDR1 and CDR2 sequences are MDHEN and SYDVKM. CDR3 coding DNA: TGTGCCAGCAGTTTGCAGGGACCCTCTGGGGCCAACGTCCTGACTTTC. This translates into CASSLQGPSGANVLTF.

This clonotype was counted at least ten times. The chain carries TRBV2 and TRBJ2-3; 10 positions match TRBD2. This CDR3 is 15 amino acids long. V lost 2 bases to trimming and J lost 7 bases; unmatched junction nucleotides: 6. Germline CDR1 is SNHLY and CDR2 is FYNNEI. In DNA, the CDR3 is TGTGCCAGCAGTGAACTAGCGGGAGATGGTAATACGCAGTATTTT. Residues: CASSELAGDGNTQYF.

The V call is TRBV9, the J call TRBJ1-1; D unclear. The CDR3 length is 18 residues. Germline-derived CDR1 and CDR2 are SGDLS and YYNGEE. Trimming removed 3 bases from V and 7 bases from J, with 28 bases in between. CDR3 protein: CASSEPLSMYTRKHEAFF. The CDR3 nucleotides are TGTGCCAGCAGCGAGCCCTTATCGATGTATACACGAAAACATGAAGCTTTCTTT.

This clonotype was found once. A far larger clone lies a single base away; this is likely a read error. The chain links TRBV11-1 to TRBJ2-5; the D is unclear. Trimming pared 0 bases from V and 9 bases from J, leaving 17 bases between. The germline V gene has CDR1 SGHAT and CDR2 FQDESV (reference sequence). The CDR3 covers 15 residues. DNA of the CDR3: TGTGCCAGCAGCTTAGCCGCCGTTTTCGTCTCAGCCCAGTACTTC. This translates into CASSLAAVFVSAQYF.

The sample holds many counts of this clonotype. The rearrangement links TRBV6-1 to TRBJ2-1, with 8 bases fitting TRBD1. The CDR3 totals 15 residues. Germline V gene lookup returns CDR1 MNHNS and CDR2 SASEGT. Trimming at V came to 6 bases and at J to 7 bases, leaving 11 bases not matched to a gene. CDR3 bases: TGTGCCAGCAGCGCATCAGGGGGCGGAGGGAATGAGCAGTTCTTC. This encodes CASSASGGGGNEQFF.

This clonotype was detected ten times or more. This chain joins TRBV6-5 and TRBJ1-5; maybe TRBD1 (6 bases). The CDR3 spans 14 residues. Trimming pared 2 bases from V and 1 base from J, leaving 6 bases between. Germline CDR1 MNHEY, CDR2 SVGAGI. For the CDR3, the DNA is TGTGCCAGCAGTTACACAGGGAGCAATCAGCCCCAGCATTTT. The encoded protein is CASSYTGSNQPQHF.

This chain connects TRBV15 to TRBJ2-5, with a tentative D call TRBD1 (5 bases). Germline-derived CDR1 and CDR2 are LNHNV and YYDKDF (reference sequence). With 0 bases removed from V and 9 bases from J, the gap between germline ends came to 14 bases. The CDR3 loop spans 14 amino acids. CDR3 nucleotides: TGTGCCACCAGCAGAGAAGGGGTGTTTTCGGCCCAGTACTTC. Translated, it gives CATSREGVFSAQYF.

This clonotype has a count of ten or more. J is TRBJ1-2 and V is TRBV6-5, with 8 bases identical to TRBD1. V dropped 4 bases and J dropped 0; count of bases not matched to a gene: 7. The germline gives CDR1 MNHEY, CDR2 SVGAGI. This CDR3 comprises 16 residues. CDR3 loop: CASSSPRDRSNYGYTF. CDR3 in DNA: TGTGCCAGCAGTTCCCCGAGGGACAGGTCTAACTATGGCTACACCTTC.

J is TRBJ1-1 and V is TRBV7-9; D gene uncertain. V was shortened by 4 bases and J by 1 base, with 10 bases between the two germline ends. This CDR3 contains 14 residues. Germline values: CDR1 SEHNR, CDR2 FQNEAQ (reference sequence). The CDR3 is CASSSNEANTEAFF. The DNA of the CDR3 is TGTGCCAGCAGCTCAAACGAAGCGAACACTGAAGCTTTCTTT.

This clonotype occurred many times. CDR3: CASSLSQLPNQPQHF. CDR3 bases: TGTGCCAGCAGTTTATCCCAGCTACCCAATCAGCCCCAGCATTTT. The rearrangement uses TRBV27 and TRBJ1-5, with no clear D. The CDR3 totals 15 residues. The ends were cut back, 0 bases at V and 3 bases at J, with 9 bases in the middle. Looked up from germline, CDR1 is MNHEY and CDR2 is SMNVEV (reference sequence).

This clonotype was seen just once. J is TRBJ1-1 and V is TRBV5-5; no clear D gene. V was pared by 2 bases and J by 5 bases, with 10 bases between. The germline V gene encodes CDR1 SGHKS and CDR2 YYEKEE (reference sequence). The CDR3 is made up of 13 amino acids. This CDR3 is CASSFEFRTEAFF. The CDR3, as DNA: TGTGCCAGCAGCTTCGAGTTCCGGACTGAAGCTTTCTTT.

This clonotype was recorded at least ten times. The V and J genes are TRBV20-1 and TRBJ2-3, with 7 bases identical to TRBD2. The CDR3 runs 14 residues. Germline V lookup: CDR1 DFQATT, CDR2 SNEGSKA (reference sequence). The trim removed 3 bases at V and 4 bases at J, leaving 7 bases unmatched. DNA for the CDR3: TGCAGTGCTAGGGGGAGCGGGAATCCAGATACGCAGTATTTT. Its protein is CSARGSGNPDTQYF.

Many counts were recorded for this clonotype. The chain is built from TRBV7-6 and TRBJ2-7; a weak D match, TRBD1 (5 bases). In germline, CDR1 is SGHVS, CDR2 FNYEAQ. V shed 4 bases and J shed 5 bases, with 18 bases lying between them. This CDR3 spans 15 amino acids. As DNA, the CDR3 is TGTGCCAGCAGCTCCAACCTGGGGCAGCTCCACGAGCAGTACTTC. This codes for CASSSNLGQLHEQYF.